This T cell receptor beta chain was found in a study of T cell repertoires in cytomegalovirus infection. On the study more broadly: Selected CMV epitopes included recently identified HLA-C-restricted ones as well as well-studied HLA-B-restricted ones. Indications came from public TCR beta signatures; they pointed to CMV infection and to a matching HLA type.

The J segment lost 4 bases and the V segment lost 4 bases, leaving 7 bases of the junction unmatched. Germline V gene lookup returns CDR1 MNHEY and CDR2 SVGAGI. This CDR3 is 15 amino acids long. TCRdb re-derived calls from the reads in MiXCR, one entry per CDR3 protein. The sample holds a few hundred thousand distinct CDR3 sequences, about 40% seen once. This clonotype has just a few counts. The antigen remains undetermined. Study-level results: The ex vivo response was dominated by HLA-C-restricted CMV-specific TCR beta clonotypes. Carriage of CMV together with the relevant HLA was identifiable through cumulative public TCR beta family frequency.

This rearrangement joins TRBV6-5 to TRBJ1-2; 9 bases line up with TRBD1. The receptor was isolated from a human donor in good health (CMV status not recorded). Some clones in this sample may be carry-over from other donors' samples. Here the sequenced sample was cultured PBMCs, taken from culture after CMV antigen stimulation. The CDR3 loop reads CASSSGTGNSYGYTF. Here the CDR3 DNA reads TGTGCCAGCAGTTCGGGGACAGGGAACTCCTATGGCTACACCTTC.